This T cell receptor beta chain was profiled in a study of beta chain features in type 1 diabetes. Findings and caveats of the study: Researchers cautioned that cDNA sequencing could over-represent cells with high TCR expression. Shortening that was moderate but significant affected the TCRB CDR3s of Type 1 diabetes patients in all four CD4+ subsets. A potential influence of HLA type upon TCRB rearrangement remained unresolved herein.

Germline CDR1 and CDR2: SGHRS and YFSETQ. The V segment lost 0 bases and the J segment 7 bases; nucleotides outside the gene matches: 0. CDR3 length equals 14 residues. cDNA synthesis used the whole RNA isolate, giving expressed TCRB sequences. Samples of naive, central memory and regulatory T cells yielded a mean of approximately 3.7 million reads. Assay: immunoSEQ multiplex PCR; the TCRdb copy retains only in-frame clones and omits some. The sample holds roughly 350,000 clones, 8.5% to 10% seen once. Purity (above 98%) was reached by all sorted populations. This clone was observed a handful of times. Its antigen is not known.

This receptor was taken from a man aged 25-45 years with type 1 diabetes. Sequences were obtained from central memory CD4+ T cells from blood. The J gene is TRBJ2-1, the V gene TRBV5-1; 11 positions agree with TRBD2. The CDR3 region has the DNA TGCGCCAGCAGCTTGGGACTAGCGGGGAATGAGCAGTTCTTC. It encodes CASSLGLAGNEQFF.